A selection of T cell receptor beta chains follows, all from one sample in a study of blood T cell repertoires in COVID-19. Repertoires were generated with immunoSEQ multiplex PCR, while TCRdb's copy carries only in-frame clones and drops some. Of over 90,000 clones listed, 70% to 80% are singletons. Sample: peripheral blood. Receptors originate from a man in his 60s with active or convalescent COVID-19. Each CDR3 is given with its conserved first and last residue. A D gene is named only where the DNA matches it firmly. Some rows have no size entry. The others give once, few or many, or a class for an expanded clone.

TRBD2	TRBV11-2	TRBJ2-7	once	TGTGCCACCACTAGCGGGGCCCCCTACGAGCAGTACTTC	CATTSGAPYEQYF
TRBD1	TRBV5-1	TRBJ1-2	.	TGCGCCAGCAGCTTGGGGTGGACAGGGGACGTCCTTGACTATGGCTACACCTTC	CASSLGWTGDVLDYGYTF
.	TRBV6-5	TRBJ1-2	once	TGTGCCAGCAGCCCGGGGATGGGTAACTATGGCTACACCTTC	CASSPGMGNYGYTF
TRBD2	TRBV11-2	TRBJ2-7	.	TGTGCCAGCAGTCGGACTAGCGGGAGGGCCTCCATGGAGGTGCAGTACTTC	CASSRTSGRASMEVQYF
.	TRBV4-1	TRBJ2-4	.	TGCGCCAGCAGCCAAGATGGCAGGGCCCAAAACATTCAGTACTTC	CASSQDGRAQNIQYF
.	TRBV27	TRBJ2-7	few	TGTGCCAGCAGTTTATCCGGGACTCTTATCTACGAGCAGTACTTC	CASSLSGTLIYEQYF
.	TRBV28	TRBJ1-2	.	TGTGCCAGCAGTCTCCAGGGGTATGGCTACACCTTC	CASSLQGYGYTF
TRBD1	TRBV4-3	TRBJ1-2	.	TGCGCCAGCAGCCAAGAGTATCCCGGGCAGGGGGCGCAGATATATGGCTACACCTTC	CASSQEYPGQGAQIYGYTF
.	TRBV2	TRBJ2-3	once	TGTGCCAGCAGTGGCCAGGGTAGTGTCACAGATACGCAGTATTTT	CASSGQGSVTDTQYF
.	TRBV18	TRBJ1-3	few	TGTGCCAGCTCACCATCTGAGATGGGAAACACCATATATTTT	CASSPSEMGNTIYF
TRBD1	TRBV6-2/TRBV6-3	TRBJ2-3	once	TGTGCCAGCAGTTACGGGACAGGGGGAGTCGGAAGCACAGATACGCAGTATTTT	CASSYGTGGVGSTDTQYF
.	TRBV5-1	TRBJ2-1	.	TGCGCCAGCAGCGTTACAGGGTTCTCCTACAATGAGCAGTTCTTC	CASSVTGFSYNEQFF
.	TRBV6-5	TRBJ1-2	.	TGTGCCAGCACCCTTCTCAGGGCCTTTTATGGCTACACCTTC	CASTLLRAFYGYTF
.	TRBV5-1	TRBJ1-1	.	TGCGCCAGCAGCCCCAGGGTTGACACTGAAGCTTTCTTT	CASSPRVDTEAFF
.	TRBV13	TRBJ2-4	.	TGTGCCAGCAGCCAAACAGGGTACGGGTTAAGCATTCAGTACTTC	CASSQTGYGLSIQYF
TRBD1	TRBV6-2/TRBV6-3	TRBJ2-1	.	TGTGCCAGCAGTTACGGACAGGGGATCATTAATGAGCAGTTCTTC	CASSYGQGIINEQFF
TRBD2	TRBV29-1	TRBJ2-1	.	TGCAGCGTAAGCGGGACCTACTACAATGAGCAGTTCTTC	CSVSGTYYNEQFF